This T cell receptor (beta chain) was found in a study of Ad26.COV2.S vaccination and SARS-CoV-2 variants. Study summary: Intramuscular Ad26.COV2.S doses were given once or twice, 56 days apart. Study conclusions and caveats: Higher spike-specific TCR breadth was found in vaccine recipients than in placebo recipients.

As concerns this clone: Antigen specificity is unknown.

Described treatment: some 20 received Ad26.COV2.S at low or high dose, single or two shots; five or six received placebo; per-sample allocation not given. Sampling occurred on day 63 after the first vaccine or placebo injection. Donation was by an adult aged 18-55 years who was in Boston. Immunization relied on an Ad26 vector, which expressed Wuhan-strain SARS-CoV-2 spike. Generated by immunoSEQ multiplex PCR, the TCRdb table keeps only in-frame clones and is missing some. The table has about 350,000 clones, about 87% seen once. Germline-derived CDR1 and CDR2 are LGHDT and YNNKEL (reference sequence). CDR3 length: 12 amino acids. The V and J ends lost 1 base and 11 bases respectively, with 11 bases between them.

Sequencing was performed on peripheral blood, taken in a trial of Ad26.COV2.S vaccine versus placebo. V usage is TRBV3-1 (or the pseudogene TRBV3-2) and J usage is TRBJ1-1, with D possibly matching TRBD1 (5 bases). This TCR was sampled from a person between 18 and 59 years old who received the Ad26.COV2.S COVID-19 vaccine or a placebo. CDR3 DNA sequence: TGTGCCAGCAGCCAAGGGGACTCGGGGGCTTTCTTT. It encodes CASSQGDSGAFF.